This entry features one T cell receptor (beta chain) sequence. Its antigen is unknown. At one boundary the junction diverges from the germline segment, which might be a read error. Despite likely unrecorded immune exposures, the donors were nominally healthy at the time of sampling. It was with 60 Vbeta and 13 Jbeta primers that the PCR ran. The repertoire was sequenced with immunoSEQ multiplex PCR; TCRdb's copy has only in-frame clones and lacks some. The sample totals about 150,000 clones. The CDR3 has 14 amino acids. Germline CDR1 and CDR2: SSHAT and FNYEAQ (reference sequence). This sample was included in a study of cytomegalovirus exposure and HLA in healthy donors. Findings and caveats of the study: Further analysis, carried out later, found HLA-associated TCR beta chains more clonally expanded than equally common other chains.

The sequencing input was PBMCs. This TCR was sampled from a woman in her forties or fifties in good health and CMV-seronegative. The chain joins TRBV7-7 to TRBJ2-3, with D possibly matching TRBD2 (5 bases). This CDR3 is CASSRDSAADTQYF. CDR3 in DNA: TGTGCTAGCAGCCGGGATTCAGCGGCAGATACGCAGTATTTT.